This T cell receptor (beta chain) came from a study of radiation and T cells in renal cell carcinoma. Turning to the study itself: Nephrectomy followed 15 Gy stereotactic body radiation by 4 weeks.

The protocol was immunoSEQ multiplex PCR, while the TCRdb copy is restricted to in-frame clones and leaves out a portion. The profile shows some 60,000 clones, roughly 72% of them singletons. The time point is: blood 2 weeks post-SBRT. Treatment given: 15 Gy SBRT to primary tumor, nephrectomy 4 weeks later. This receptor was obtained from a man in his 60s with renal cell carcinoma. Sequencing used blood, obtained from a patient whose treatment included radiotherapy and nephrectomy.

CDR3 amino acids: CASSLTYSGASNEQFF. The CDR3 nucleotides read TGTGCCAGCAGCCTAACCTATAGCGGGGCGAGCAATGAGCAGTTCTTC. The V and J genes are TRBV4-2 and TRBJ2-1, with 8 bases matching TRBD2. From germline, CDR1 is LGHNA and CDR2 YNFKEQ. The J segment lost 6 bases and the V segment lost 4 bases, leaving 11 bases of the junction unmatched. This CDR3 spans 16 amino acids.